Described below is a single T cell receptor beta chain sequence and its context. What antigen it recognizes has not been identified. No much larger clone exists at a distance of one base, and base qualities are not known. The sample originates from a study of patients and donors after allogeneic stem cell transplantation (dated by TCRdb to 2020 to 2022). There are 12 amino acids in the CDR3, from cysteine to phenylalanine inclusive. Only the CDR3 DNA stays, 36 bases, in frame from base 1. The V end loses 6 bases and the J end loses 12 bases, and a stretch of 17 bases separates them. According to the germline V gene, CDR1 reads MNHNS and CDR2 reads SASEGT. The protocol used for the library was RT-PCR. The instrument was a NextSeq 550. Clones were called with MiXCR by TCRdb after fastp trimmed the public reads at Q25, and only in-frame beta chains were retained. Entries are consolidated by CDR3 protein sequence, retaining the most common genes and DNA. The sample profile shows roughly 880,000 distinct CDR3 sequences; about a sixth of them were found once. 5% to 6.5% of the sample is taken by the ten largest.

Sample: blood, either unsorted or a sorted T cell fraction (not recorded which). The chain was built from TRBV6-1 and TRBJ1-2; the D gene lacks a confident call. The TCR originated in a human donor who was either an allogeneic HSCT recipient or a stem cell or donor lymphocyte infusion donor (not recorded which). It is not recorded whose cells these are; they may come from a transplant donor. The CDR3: CASRDSGPLNTF. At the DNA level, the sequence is TGTGCCAGCAGGGACTCCGGGCCCCTAAACACCTTC.